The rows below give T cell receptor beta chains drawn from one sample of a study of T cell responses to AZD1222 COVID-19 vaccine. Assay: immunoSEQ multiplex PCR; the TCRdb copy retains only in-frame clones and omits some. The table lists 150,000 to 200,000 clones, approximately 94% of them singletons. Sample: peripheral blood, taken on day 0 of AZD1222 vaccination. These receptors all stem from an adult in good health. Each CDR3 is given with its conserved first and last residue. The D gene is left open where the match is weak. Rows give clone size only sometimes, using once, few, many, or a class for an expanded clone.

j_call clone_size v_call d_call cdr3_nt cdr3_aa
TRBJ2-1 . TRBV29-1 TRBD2 TGCAGCGATTCTAGCGGAACTTACAATGAGCAGTTCTTC CSDSSGTYNEQFF
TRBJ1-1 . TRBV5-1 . TGCGCCAGCAGCTTGTACCCAGGGCAGATTGAAGCTTTCTTT CASSLYPGQIEAFF
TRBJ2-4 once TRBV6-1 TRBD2 TGTGCCAGCAGTGAAGTTGTGGGGGGGGCCAAAAACATTCAGTACTTC CASSEVVGGAKNIQYF
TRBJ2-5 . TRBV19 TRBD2 TGTGCCAGTAGTAAGGGGGTAGCGGGAGGGACCCAAGAGACCCAGTACTTC CASSKGVAGGTQETQYF
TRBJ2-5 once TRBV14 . TGTGCCAGCAGCCAAGTCGGGCGTCGGGAGACCCAGTACTTC CASSQVGRRETQYF
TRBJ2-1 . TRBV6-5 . TGTGCCAGCGCGCCCGGACTATTATTCAATGAGCAGTTCTTC CASAPGLLFNEQFF
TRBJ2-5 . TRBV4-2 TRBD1 TGTGCCAGCAGCCAAGAAACAGGGGGCATCGAGACCCAGTACTTC CASSQETGGIETQYF
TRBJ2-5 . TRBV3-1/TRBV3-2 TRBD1 TGTGCCAGCAGCCAAGACGGGACAGGGAAAGAGACCCAGTACTTC CASSQDGTGKETQYF
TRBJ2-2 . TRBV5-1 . TGCGCCAGCAGCTTGCAGGGCATGAACACCGGGGAGCTGTTTTTT CASSLQGMNTGELFF
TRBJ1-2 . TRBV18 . TGTGCCAGCTCACCACGTGGGACCCTAAACTATGGCTACACCTTC CASSPRGTLNYGYTF
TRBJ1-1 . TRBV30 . TGTGCCTGGAGTGTTCAGGTGAACACTGAAGCTTTCTTT CAWSVQVNTEAFF
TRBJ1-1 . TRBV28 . TGTGCCAGCAGTTTGGATGGTTTTTCCCCTGAAGCTTTCTTT CASSLDGFSPEAFF
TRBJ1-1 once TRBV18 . TGTGCCAGCTCACCTAACCTTTTGGGGAACCGTCCCACTGAAGCTTTCTTT CASSPNLLGNRPTEAFF
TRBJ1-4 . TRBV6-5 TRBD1 TGTGCCAGCAGTTACTCGGGGACAGGGATTGAAAAACTGTTTTTT CASSYSGTGIEKLFF
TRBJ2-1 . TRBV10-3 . TGTGCCATCAGTGGTGGACTTACCTACAATGAGCAGTTCTTC CAISGGLTYNEQFF
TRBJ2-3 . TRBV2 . TGTGCCACCCTATCGCGCGATACGCAGTATTTT CATLSRDTQYF
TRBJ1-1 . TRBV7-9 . TGTGCCAGCAGCTTAAACTCGTTGGGGGTGGGTGAAGCTTTCTTT CASSLNSLGVGEAFF